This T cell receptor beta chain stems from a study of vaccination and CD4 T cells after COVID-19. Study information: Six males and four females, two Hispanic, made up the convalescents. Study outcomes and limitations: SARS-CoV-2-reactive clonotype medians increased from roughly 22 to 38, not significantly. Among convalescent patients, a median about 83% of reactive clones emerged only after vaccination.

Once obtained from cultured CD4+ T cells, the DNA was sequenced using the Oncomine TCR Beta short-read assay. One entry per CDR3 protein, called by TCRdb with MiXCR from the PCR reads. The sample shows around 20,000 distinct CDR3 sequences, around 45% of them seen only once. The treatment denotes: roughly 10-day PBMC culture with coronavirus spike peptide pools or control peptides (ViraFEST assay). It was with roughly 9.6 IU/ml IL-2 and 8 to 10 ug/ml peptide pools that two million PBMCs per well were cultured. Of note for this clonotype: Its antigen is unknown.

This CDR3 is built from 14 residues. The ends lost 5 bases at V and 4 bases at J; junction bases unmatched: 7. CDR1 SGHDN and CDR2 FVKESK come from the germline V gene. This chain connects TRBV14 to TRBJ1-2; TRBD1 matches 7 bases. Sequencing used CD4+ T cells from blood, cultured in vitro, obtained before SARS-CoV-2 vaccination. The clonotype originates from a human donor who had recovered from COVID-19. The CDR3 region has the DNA TGTGCCAGCAGCGCTCAACAGGGGACCTATGGCTACACCTTC. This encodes CASSAQQGTYGYTF.